This T cell receptor (beta chain) came from a study of cytomegalovirus exposure and HLA in healthy donors. Findings of the study overall: Around 160 TCR beta chains were listed as cytomegalovirus-associated. While the bulk of TCR sequences proved rare, some public TCRs turned up in many donors. In vitro checks showed that three CMV-associated chains really do target CMV antigens.

Method: immunoSEQ multiplex PCR; TCRdb's copy keeps in-frame clones and lacks some. The table records 200,000 to 300,000 clones, 90% of them present only once. Points on this clone: Its target is unknown.

With 3 bases removed from V and 7 bases from J, the gap between germline ends came to 14 bases. There are 14 residues in the CDR3. Germline V lookup: CDR1 SGDLS, CDR2 YYNGEE. Sequencing used PBMCs. The sequence was obtained from a woman aged 25 to 45 in good health and CMV-seronegative. V and J are TRBV9 and TRBJ2-1; D possibly corresponds to TRBD2 (6 bases). The CDR3 bases are TGTGCCAGCAGCGCCGGGGGAGTGGGGAATGAGCAGTTCTTC. Its translation: CASSAGGVGNEQFF.